This T cell receptor (beta chain) was retrieved from a study of T cell responses to AZD1222 COVID-19 vaccine. This table comes from immunoSEQ multiplex PCR, and its TCRdb copy is limited to in-frame clones, with some not included. This sample has 120,000 or so clones, with 85% to 90% found just once. Material: peripheral blood, obtained on day 0 of AZD1222 vaccination. The clonotype comes from an adult in good health.

The CDR3 region is CASTPGGTLPYGYTF. DNA of the CDR3: TGTGCCAGCACCCCCGGGGGGACGCTCCCCTATGGCTACACCTTC. This chain joins TRBV27 and TRBJ1-2; D is perhaps TRBD1 (5 bases). The CDR3 sequence is 15 residues long. Germline V CDR1 and CDR2: MNHEY, SMNVEV (reference sequence). Trimming took off 7 bases at V and 4 bases at J, with 19 bases between the two ends.